This entry features one TCR beta chain sequence. MiXCR, applied by TCRdb to the 5' RACE reads, yields one record per CDR3 protein. In the table there are around 340,000 distinct CDR3 sequences, roughly 13% of which are singletons. Germline CDR1 MNHEY, CDR2 SVGEGT. The J segment lost 4 bases and the V segment lost 0 bases, leaving 10 bases of the junction unmatched. There are 18 residues in the CDR3. The record originates from a study of T-cell memory formation after mild COVID-19. Sequences were obtained from PBMCs or a T cell subset sorted from them (not recorded which). This TCR was sampled from a man between 18 and 35 years old who had mild COVID-19 (a few samples of this study predate the infection). Cell type and time point are not known. This sequence joins TRBV6-2 or TRBV6-3 and TRBJ2-3; 10 bases map to TRBD2. The CDR3, as DNA: TGTGCCAGCAGTTACTCTGGACTTGCTAGCGGGGGCCCAGATACGCAGTATTTT. It codes for CASSYSGLASGGPDTQYF.